The rows below give T cell receptor beta chains drawn from one sample of a study of cytomegalovirus exposure and HLA in healthy donors. The data were produced by immunoSEQ multiplex PCR, yet TCRdb's version contains in-frame clones alone and is incomplete. The sample has around 170,000 clones; over 80% are singletons. Sequenced: PBMCs. The source of these receptors is a woman under 30 in good health and CMV-seronegative. The CDR3 runs from the conserved cysteine through the conserved F or W. Each record gives: CDR3 length, J gene, V gene, D gene, clone size, CDR3 DNA, CDR3 protein. D genes are given only for firm matches. The size entry is marked missing in some rows and otherwise reads once, few, many or a size class.

cdr3_length: 14
j_call: TRBJ1-1
v_call: TRBV5-4
d_call: TRBD1
clone_size: .
cdr3_nt: TGTGCCAGCAGCTTTACAGGGGTACGGACTGAAGCTTTCTTT
cdr3_aa: CASSFTGVRTEAFF

cdr3_length: 14
j_call: TRBJ1-1
v_call: TRBV7-9
d_call: TRBD1
clone_size: .
cdr3_nt: TGTTCCAGCAGCGTAGGACAGGGTGGGACTGAAGCTTTCTTT
cdr3_aa: CSSSVGQGGTEAFF

cdr3_length: 14
j_call: TRBJ1-2
v_call: TRBV2
d_call: TRBD1
clone_size: .
cdr3_nt: TGTGCCAGCAGTTCGGGACAGGGAAACTATGGCTACACCTTC
cdr3_aa: CASSSGQGNYGYTF

cdr3_length: 13
j_call: TRBJ2-3
v_call: TRBV2
d_call: .
clone_size: once
cdr3_nt: TGTGCCAGCAGAGGGGGAAACACAGATACGCAGTATTTT
cdr3_aa: CASRGGNTDTQYF

cdr3_length: 14
j_call: TRBJ2-7
v_call: TRBV14
d_call: .
clone_size: .
cdr3_nt: TGTGCCAGCAGCCAAGCCCTAAGAGTCTACGAGCAGTACTTC
cdr3_aa: CASSQALRVYEQYF

cdr3_length: 17
j_call: TRBJ1-1
v_call: TRBV19
d_call: TRBD1
clone_size: once
cdr3_nt: TGTGCCAGTAGTATGAGGACAGGTGGGGTTTGGAACACTGAAGCTTTCTTT
cdr3_aa: CASSMRTGGVWNTEAFF

cdr3_length: 15
j_call: TRBJ2-5
v_call: TRBV5-4
d_call: TRBD1
clone_size: .
cdr3_nt: TGTGCCAGCAGCGAAACAGGGGCGTTACGGGAGACCCAGTACTTC
cdr3_aa: CASSETGALRETQYF

cdr3_length: 17
j_call: TRBJ2-2
v_call: TRBV6-4
d_call: TRBD1
clone_size: .
cdr3_nt: TGTGCCAGCAACGATCCTGAGGGGGCCGGACTTACCGGGGAGCTGTTTTTT
cdr3_aa: CASNDPEGAGLTGELFF

cdr3_length: 12
j_call: TRBJ1-2
v_call: TRBV28
d_call: .
clone_size: .
cdr3_nt: TGTGCCAGCAATCTACAGGGCGGGGGCTACACCTTC
cdr3_aa: CASNLQGGGYTF

cdr3_length: 15
j_call: TRBJ1-5
v_call: TRBV7-8
d_call: .
clone_size: .
cdr3_nt: TGTGCCAGCAGCTTAGGAGGGCGGGGAAATCAGCCCCAGCATTTT
cdr3_aa: CASSLGGRGNQPQHF

cdr3_length: 14
j_call: TRBJ1-1
v_call: TRBV5-5
d_call: TRBD1
clone_size: .
cdr3_nt: TGTGCCAGCAGCTCCCACAGGGGGAACACTGAAGCTTTCTTT
cdr3_aa: CASSSHRGNTEAFF

cdr3_length: 10
j_call: TRBJ1-1
v_call: TRBV29-1
d_call: .
clone_size: .
cdr3_nt: TGCAGCGTTGTCTCAGGCCAAGCTTTCTTT
cdr3_aa: CSVVSGQAFF

cdr3_length: 14
j_call: TRBJ1-2
v_call: TRBV25-1
d_call: TRBD1
clone_size: .
cdr3_nt: TGTGCCAGCCGGTCCACAGGGGGCGCGTATGGCTACACCTTC
cdr3_aa: CASRSTGGAYGYTF

cdr3_length: 14
j_call: TRBJ2-7
v_call: TRBV18
d_call: .
clone_size: .
cdr3_nt: TGTGCCAGCTCACCTTGGGGGGAAGGTCGCGAGCAGTACTTC
cdr3_aa: CASSPWGEGREQYF

cdr3_length: 11
j_call: TRBJ1-2
v_call: TRBV10-3
d_call: .
clone_size: .
cdr3_nt: TGTGCCATCAGTCACAGGACCGACTACACCTTC
cdr3_aa: CAISHRTDYTF

cdr3_length: 14
j_call: TRBJ2-7
v_call: TRBV5-1
d_call: .
clone_size: .
cdr3_nt: TGCGCCAGCAGCTTGGATCAGGGGGGCTACGAGCAGTACTTC
cdr3_aa: CASSLDQGGYEQYF

cdr3_length: 11
j_call: TRBJ2-3
v_call: TRBV6-6
d_call: .
clone_size: few
cdr3_nt: TGTGCCAGCAGATACACAGATACGCAGTATTTT
cdr3_aa: CASRYTDTQYF

cdr3_length: 15
j_call: TRBJ2-7
v_call: TRBV11-1
d_call: TRBD1
clone_size: .
cdr3_nt: TGTGCCAGCAGCTTTGTGGACAGGTCGATCTACGAGCAGTACTTC
cdr3_aa: CASSFVDRSIYEQYF

cdr3_length: 15
j_call: TRBJ2-1
v_call: TRBV6-5
d_call: TRBD1
clone_size: .
cdr3_nt: TGTGCCAGCAGTTACTTCCGGGACAGGCCGAATGAGCAGTTCTTC
cdr3_aa: CASSYFRDRPNEQFF

cdr3_length: 16
j_call: TRBJ2-3
v_call: TRBV4-1
d_call: TRBD2
clone_size: .
cdr3_nt: TGTGCCAGCAGCCAAGATTATAGCGGGGGGGCAGATACGCAGTATTTT
cdr3_aa: CASSQDYSGGADTQYF

cdr3_length: 14
j_call: TRBJ1-1
v_call: TRBV19
d_call: .
clone_size: .
cdr3_nt: TGTGCCAGCCGAAAGGGGGGGCTGAACACTGAAGCTTTCTTT
cdr3_aa: CASRKGGLNTEAFF

cdr3_length: 16
j_call: TRBJ1-4
v_call: TRBV5-1
d_call: .
clone_size: .
cdr3_nt: TGCGCCAGCAGCTTGGGCAGGGTAGGAACTAATGAAAAACTGTTTTTT
cdr3_aa: CASSLGRVGTNEKLFF

cdr3_length: 15
j_call: TRBJ1-2
v_call: TRBV6-1
d_call: TRBD1
clone_size: .
cdr3_nt: TGTGCCAGCATCCGGGGACAGGGCAGTGGTCTTGGCTACACCTTC
cdr3_aa: CASIRGQGSGLGYTF

cdr3_length: 16
j_call: TRBJ2-3
v_call: TRBV7-9
d_call: TRBD1
clone_size: .
cdr3_nt: TGTGCCAGCAGCCCCCTACCCGGGACAGGGACAGATACGCAGTATTTT
cdr3_aa: CASSPLPGTGTDTQYF

cdr3_length: 15
j_call: TRBJ1-4
v_call: TRBV7-9
d_call: .
clone_size: once
cdr3_nt: TGTGCCAGCAGCTCCTCCCCCAGGAATAATGAAAAACTGTTTTTT
cdr3_aa: CASSSSPRNNEKLFF

cdr3_length: 18
j_call: TRBJ2-3
v_call: TRBV27
d_call: TRBD2
clone_size: .
cdr3_nt: TGTGCCAGCAGTTTATTTGTCTCCGGGACTAGCGGGGCAGATACGCAGTATTTT
cdr3_aa: CASSLFVSGTSGADTQYF

cdr3_length: 13
j_call: TRBJ1-4
v_call: TRBV2
d_call: .
clone_size: few
cdr3_nt: TGTGCCACCTCGAGGGCCCCTAATGAAAAACTGTTTTTT
cdr3_aa: CATSRAPNEKLFF

cdr3_length: 15
j_call: TRBJ2-7
v_call: TRBV9
d_call: .
clone_size: .
cdr3_nt: TGTGCCAGCAGCGAGGAGGGGACGGGACTTTACGAGCAGTACTTC
cdr3_aa: CASSEEGTGLYEQYF

cdr3_length: 14
j_call: TRBJ1-2
v_call: TRBV2
d_call: .
clone_size: .
cdr3_nt: TGTGCCAGCAGTGTAGGGTCCTTGGGAGATGGCTACACCTTC
cdr3_aa: CASSVGSLGDGYTF

cdr3_length: 14
j_call: TRBJ1-1
v_call: TRBV18
d_call: .
clone_size: .
cdr3_nt: TGTGCCAGCTCACCCGGACAGACGAACACTGAAGCTTTCTTT
cdr3_aa: CASSPGQTNTEAFF

cdr3_length: 11
j_call: TRBJ2-3
v_call: TRBV11-2
d_call: TRBD1
clone_size: .
cdr3_nt: TGTGCCAGCTCGATCGGCAGGGGGCCGTATTTT
cdr3_aa: CASSIGRGPYF

cdr3_length: 15
j_call: TRBJ1-2
v_call: TRBV2
d_call: .
clone_size: .
cdr3_nt: TGTGCCAGCAGTGATCTAGAGGGCCCTAACTATGGCTACACCTTC
cdr3_aa: CASSDLEGPNYGYTF

cdr3_length: 15
j_call: TRBJ2-5
v_call: TRBV19
d_call: .
clone_size: .
cdr3_nt: TGTGCCAGTAGTCCTTACGCGGGGGCCAAAGAGACCCAGTACTTC
cdr3_aa: CASSPYAGAKETQYF

cdr3_length: 14
j_call: TRBJ2-3
v_call: TRBV5-1
d_call: TRBD1
clone_size: .
cdr3_nt: TGCGCCAGCAGCTACTCGGGACAGGCAGATACGCAGTATTTT
cdr3_aa: CASSYSGQADTQYF

cdr3_length: 14
j_call: TRBJ2-6
v_call: TRBV5-5
d_call: .
clone_size: .
cdr3_nt: TGTGCCAGCACGGTGAGCTCTGGGGCCAACGTCCTGACTTTC
cdr3_aa: CASTVSSGANVLTF

cdr3_length: 15
j_call: TRBJ2-7
v_call: TRBV5-4
d_call: TRBD2
clone_size: .
cdr3_nt: TGTGCCAGCAGTATTCAAGCGGGGGTAACCTACGAGCAGTACTTC
cdr3_aa: CASSIQAGVTYEQYF

cdr3_length: 14
j_call: TRBJ1-6
v_call: TRBV11-2
d_call: TRBD1
clone_size: once
cdr3_nt: TGTGCCAGCAGCCGGACAGGGAATTCTTCACCCCTCTACTTT
cdr3_aa: CASSRTGNSSPLYF

cdr3_length: 14
j_call: TRBJ1-1
v_call: TRBV18
d_call: TRBD1
clone_size: .
cdr3_nt: TGTGCCAGCTCACCTATCGCAGGGGGCACTGAAGCTTTCTTT
cdr3_aa: CASSPIAGGTEAFF

cdr3_length: 15
j_call: TRBJ2-7
v_call: TRBV5-4
d_call: TRBD2
clone_size: .
cdr3_nt: TGTGCCACCCACGGCGCTAGCGGGGGGAAGAACGAGCAGTACTTC
cdr3_aa: CATHGASGGKNEQYF

cdr3_length: 15
j_call: TRBJ2-7
v_call: TRBV6-1
d_call: TRBD1
clone_size: .
cdr3_nt: TGTGCCAGCAGAGGACGGACAGGGGGGGACTACGAGCAGTACTTC
cdr3_aa: CASRGRTGGDYEQYF

cdr3_length: 16
j_call: TRBJ1-5
v_call: TRBV19
d_call: TRBD1
clone_size: .
cdr3_nt: TGTGCCAGTAGAAAAGGTAGACAGGGAGATAATCAGCCCCAGCATTTT
cdr3_aa: CASRKGRQGDNQPQHF

cdr3_length: 18
j_call: TRBJ1-2
v_call: TRBV4-1
d_call: .
clone_size: .
cdr3_nt: TGCGCCAGCAGCCTTAGGTTCTCCGACAGGCCAGCTAACTATGGCTACACCTTC
cdr3_aa: CASSLRFSDRPANYGYTF

cdr3_length: 18
j_call: TRBJ2-3
v_call: TRBV6-1
d_call: .
clone_size: .
cdr3_nt: TGTGCCAGCAGTGAAATGCTTGTGGACTTCACCTTGGGGGATACGCAGTATTTT
cdr3_aa: CASSEMLVDFTLGDTQYF

cdr3_length: 15
j_call: TRBJ1-1
v_call: TRBV30
d_call: .
clone_size: once
cdr3_nt: TGTGCCTGGAGTGTACGGCAGACATGGGACACTGAAGCTTTCTTT
cdr3_aa: CAWSVRQTWDTEAFF

cdr3_length: 15
j_call: TRBJ2-1
v_call: TRBV6-5
d_call: TRBD2
clone_size: once
cdr3_nt: TGTGCCAGCAGCTATACTAGCGGGGGCCACAATGAGCAGTTCTTC
cdr3_aa: CASSYTSGGHNEQFF

cdr3_length: 14
j_call: TRBJ1-1
v_call: TRBV5-1
d_call: .
clone_size: .
cdr3_nt: TGCGCCAGCAGCTTGGCGGGGGGAAACACTGAAGCTTTCTTT
cdr3_aa: CASSLAGGNTEAFF

cdr3_length: 14
j_call: TRBJ1-2
v_call: TRBV5-6
d_call: TRBD1
clone_size: .
cdr3_nt: TGTGCCAGCAGCTTGGGGGACAGCGGCTATGGCTACACCTTC
cdr3_aa: CASSLGDSGYGYTF